Following are 15 T cell receptor beta chains from one sample sequenced in a study of cytomegalovirus exposure and HLA in healthy donors. The PCR contained 60 Vbeta and 13 Jbeta primers. Profiling relied on immunoSEQ multiplex PCR, and the TCRdb table lists in-frame clones only, not all of them. This sample has some 100,000 clones, with less than 85% found just once. The sequenced sample consisted of PBMCs. The source of these receptors is a man younger than 30 in good health and CMV-seronegative.

The V gene is TRBV21-1, the J gene TRBJ2-7; the D segment call TRBD2 is taken from the table without a DNA check. TRBV21-1 is designated a pseudogene. This CDR3 spans 14 amino acids. This CDR3 reads CASRKMFDNVGQYF. Here the CDR3 DNA reads TGTGCCAGCAGGAAAATGTTCGATAACGTCGGGCAGTACTTC.

This chain uses TRBV28 with TRBJ2-7; 7 bases line up with TRBD2. V gave up 6 bases and J gave up 1 base; unmatched junction bases: 6. The CDR3 extends over 14 amino acids. CDR1 MDHEN and CDR2 SYDVKM come from the germline V gene. The CDR3 nucleotides are TGTGCCAGCAGGGCGGGAGCCATATCCTACGAGCAGTACTTC. This sequence encodes CASRAGAISYEQYF.

The rearrangement links TRBV28 to TRBJ2-2; the D gene is possibly TRBD2 (7 bases). Between the trimmed V and J ends, which lost 7 bases and 4 bases, there was a span of 19 bases. This CDR3 region has 16 residues. The germline V gene has CDR1 MDHEN and CDR2 SYDVKM. CDR3 DNA: TGTGCCAGCAAAACTACCGGGGGAGGGGGCACCGGGGAGCTGTTTTTT. Its translation: CASKTTGGGGTGELFF. Full variable domain (outside the CDR3, taken from reference TRBV28 and TRBJ2-2): DVKVTQSSRYLVKRTGEKVFLECVQDMDHENMFWYRQDPGLGLRLIYFSYDVKMKEKGDIPEGYSVSREKKERFSLILESASTNQTSMYLCASKTTGGGGTGELFFGEGSRLTVL.

The chain has TRBV5-1 and TRBJ1-2; perhaps TRBD1 as D (6 bases). The CDR3 is made up of 16 amino acids. V was pared by 3 bases and J by 2 bases, with 17 bases between. CDR1 is SGHRS, CDR2 YFSETQ, per germline. The CDR3 loop is CASSSRRQGMNYGYTF. The CDR3 nucleotides read TGCGCCAGCAGCTCCCGAAGGCAGGGGATGAACTATGGCTACACCTTC.

This rearrangement joins TRBV10-3 to TRBJ2-2; D gene unclear. Trimming cost V 4 bases and J 4 bases, with 10 bases left between them. Germline lookup yields CDR1 ENHRY and CDR2 SYGVKD. CDR3 size: 14 residues. The chain's CDR3 is CAISVWQFTGELFF. The CDR3 bases are TGTGCCATCAGTGTGTGGCAGTTCACCGGGGAGCTGTTTTTT.

The chain combines TRBV15 with TRBJ1-2; 8 nucleotides match TRBD1. The CDR3 runs 14 residues. Per the germline V gene, CDR1 is LNHNV and CDR2 is YYDKDF (reference sequence). The V and J ends lost 0 bases and 6 bases, in that order; junction bases with no gene match: 3. The CDR3 is CATSRDRGRDGYTF. The CDR3 DNA is TGTGCCACCAGCAGAGACAGGGGGCGCGATGGCTACACCTTC.

The rearrangement links TRBV2 to TRBJ2-3, with no clear D. The CDR3 is made up of 10 amino acids. In germline, CDR1 is SNHLY, CDR2 FYNNEI. V shed 4 bases and J shed 7 bases, with 3 bases lying between them. CDR3 nucleotides: TGTGCCAGCAGTGCCAATACGCAGTATTTT. It translates to CASSANTQYF.

The gene calls are TRBV18 and TRBJ1-1; maybe TRBD1 (6 bases). There are 13 residues in the CDR3. V lost 6 bases, J lost 4 bases, and 12 bases lay in between. The V gene's germline CDR1 is KGHSH and CDR2 LQKENI. The CDR3 is CASSLSQGTEAFF. CDR3 coding DNA: TGTGCCAGCTCGCTTTCACAGGGCACTGAAGCTTTCTTT.

The V call is TRBV2, the J call TRBJ2-7, with unresolved D. The V end lost 6 bases, the J end lost 2 bases, and 17 bases lay between the germline ends. There are 15 residues in the CDR3. Germline V gives CDR1 SNHLY, CDR2 FYNNEI. CDR3 DNA sequence: TGTGCCAGCAGCCCCCCGCTCTTAGCCCCCTACGAGCAGTACTTC. Amino acid sequence: CASSPPLLAPYEQYF.

This clone was detected only a few times. The chain has TRBV7-2 and TRBJ1-1; D is unclear. Germline-derived CDR1 and CDR2 are SGHTA and FQGNSA. Trimming shortened V by 0 bases and J by 10 bases, and 9 bases separated the two germline ends. CDR3 length: 12 residues. CDR3 loop: CASSLATTRAFF. As DNA, the CDR3 is TGTGCCAGCAGCTTAGCTACCACCAGAGCTTTCTTT.

The chain uses TRBV27 and TRBJ1-1, with D perhaps TRBD1 (5 bases). Germline V gene lookup returns CDR1 MNHEY and CDR2 SMNVEV (reference sequence). The CDR3 has 15 residues. V was cut by 2 bases and J by 6 bases, with 16 bases left in between. For the CDR3, the DNA is TGTGCCAGCAGTTTAATCCCGCAGGGTCCGGCTGAAGCTTTCTTT. This sequence encodes CASSLIPQGPAEAFF.

CDR3 DNA sequence: TGTGCCAGCAGCCAAGGGCCGGGGTGGCTCTACGAGCAGTACTTC. It translates to CASSQGPGWLYEQYF. The chain couples TRBV14 to TRBJ2-7, with D tentatively TRBD2 (5 bases). In germline, CDR1 is SGHDN, CDR2 FVKESK. The V gene lost 1 base and the J gene lost 3 bases, with 13 bases spanning the gap. There are 15 residues in the CDR3. The full variable domain, its missing parts supplied by reference TRBV14 and TRBJ2-7, is EAGVTQFPSHSVIEKGQTVTLRCDPISGHDNLYWYRRVMGKEIKFLLHFVKESKQDESGMPNNRFLAERTGGTYSTLKVQPAELEDSGVYFCASSQGPGWLYEQYFGPGTRLTVT.

The chain carries TRBV7-8 and TRBJ1-3, with TRBD1 identical over 7 bases. CDR3 size: 16 residues. Germline CDR1 and CDR2: SGHVS and FQNEAQ. V shed 5 bases and J 0 bases; nucleotides not matched to a gene: 7. The CDR3 DNA reads TGTGCCAGCAGCCCAGGGACAGCTACCTCTGGAAACACCATATATTTT. This gives the protein CASSPGTATSGNTIYF.

This chain connects TRBV6-5 to TRBJ2-2, with D uncertain. V was shortened by 2 bases and J by 2 bases, with 9 bases between the two germline ends. This CDR3 is 15 amino acids long. The germline gives CDR1 MNHEY, CDR2 SVGAGI. CDR3 loop: CASSYGLTNTGELFF. The CDR3 DNA follows: TGTGCCAGCAGTTACGGGCTGACCAACACCGGGGAGCTGTTTTTT.

The chain links TRBV6-5 to TRBJ2-5; tentative D call: TRBD2 (6 bases). The CDR3 has 13 residues. Deletions cut 1 base from V and 3 bases from J, with 6 bases between. Germline loops: CDR1 MNHEY, CDR2 SVGAGI. CDR3 nucleotides: TGTGCCAGCAGTTACTGGGGGGAAGAGACCCAGTACTTC. Translating gives CASSYWGEETQYF.